Many counts were recorded for the clone carrying this TCR beta chain. Trimming removed 6 bases from V and 3 bases from J; junction bases left unmatched: 6. The V gene's germline CDR1 is DFQATT and CDR2 SNEGSKA (reference sequence). The CDR3 spans 13 residues. The sample originates from a study of T-cell reconstitution after alpha-beta-depleted transplantation in children. Preparation of the TCRbeta library was carried out with unique molecular identifiers. A single record per CDR3 protein comes from TCRdb applying MiXCR to the PCR reads. The sample has some 490,000 distinct CDR3 sequences; under 15% are singletons.

The material sequenced was PBMCs from the stem cell graft donor, taken from the stem cell graft. This TCR derives from a human donor who donated a stem cell graft to a child with combined immunodeficiency. The genes are TRBV20-1 and TRBJ2-5; 8 bases agree with TRBD2. The CDR3 sequence is CSAKLAVKETQYF. Written as DNA, the CDR3 is TGCAGTGCGAAACTAGCGGTTAAAGAGACCCAGTACTTC.